The present T cell receptor beta chain was sequenced within a study of T cell responses to AZD1222 COVID-19 vaccine. The length of the CDR3 is 15 residues. CDR1 and CDR2 from the germline V gene are MDHEN and SYDVKM. V was clipped by 5 bases and J by 2 bases; unmatched bases: 5. Pooling covered second doses at about 4 or about 12 weeks. The repertoire was sequenced with immunoSEQ multiplex PCR; TCRdb's copy has only in-frame clones and lacks some. The repertoire includes about 83,000 clones, 70% to 90% of them detected once, and roughly 3.1% sits in the top ten. The sequenced sample was peripheral blood, obtained 28 days after the second AZD1222 dose. The sequence was collected from an adult who received the AZD1222 COVID-19 vaccine. J is TRBJ1-4 and V is TRBV28; 7 bases align to TRBD1. The CDR3: CASSTTGRTNEKLFF. The CDR3 bases are TGTGCCAGCAGTACGACAGGGAGGACTAATGAAAAACTGTTTTTT.